These T cell receptor beta chains were read from a single sample in a study of blood T cell repertoires in COVID-19. Libraries were prepared by immunoSEQ multiplex PCR; TCRdb keeps only in-frame clonotypes and omits some of them. The data hold 470,000 or so clones, with approximately 85% observed a single time. Input material: peripheral blood. These TCRs come from a human donor in a cohort sampled during active COVID-19. Both conserved end residues are part of each CDR3. Each record gives: V gene, J gene, CDR3 length, D gene, CDR3 DNA, CDR3 protein. D genes are given only for firm matches.

>TRBV27|TRBJ1-5|14|TRBD1
TGTGCCAGCAGTTTTACACAGGGGGATCAGCCCCAGCATTTT
CASSFTQGDQPQHF
>TRBV3-1/TRBV3-2|TRBJ1-1|14|.
TGTGCCAGCAGCCAGACGGTGAGGGAAACTGAAGCTTTCTTT
CASSQTVRETEAFF
>TRBV5-6|TRBJ1-6|15|TRBD1
TGTGCCAGCAGCCCCGGGACAGGAACAAATTCACCCCTCCACTTT
CASSPGTGTNSPLHF
>TRBV30|TRBJ2-7|16|TRBD2
TGTGCCTGGAGTCTCCGGGGACTAGCGGGAGGGGGCGAGCAGTACTTC
CAWSLRGLAGGGEQYF
>TRBV6-5|TRBJ2-6|14|.
TGTGCCAGCAGGAGGTGGACTGGGGCCAACGTCCTGACTTTC
CASRRWTGANVLTF
>TRBV6-5|TRBJ1-5|15|TRBD1
TGTGCCAGCAGTACAGGGGGCCTGAGCAATCAGCCCCAGCATTTT
CASSTGGLSNQPQHF
>TRBV30|TRBJ1-4|13|.
TGTGCCTGGACCCAGGCAACTAATGAAAAACTGTTTTTT
CAWTQATNEKLFF
>TRBV24-1|TRBJ2-5|13|.
TGTGCCACCAGTGATTTAAACAGAGAGACCCAGTACTTC
CATSDLNRETQYF
>TRBV19|TRBJ1-6|16|.
TGTGCCAGTAGTCCCCCCCGCGGGGCCTATAATTCACCCCTCCACTTT
CASSPPRGAYNSPLHF
>TRBV19|TRBJ2-3|17|TRBD2
TGTGCCAGTAGTATAGCAGCGGGAGAGGTTGGCACAGATACGCAGTATTTT
CASSIAAGEVGTDTQYF
>TRBV2|TRBJ1-1|13|.
TGTGCCAGCAGCAGATTACAGAACACTGAAGCTTTCTTT
CASSRLQNTEAFF
>TRBV5-4|TRBJ1-1|14|.
TGTGCCAGCAGCCCCGGGAGGGCGAACACTGAAGCTTTCTTT
CASSPGRANTEAFF